One sample yielded the 20 T cell receptor beta chains listed below, sequenced in a study of blood T cell repertoires in COVID-19 (dated by TCRdb to 2020 to 2021). Library generation was performed with the immunoSEQ multiplex PCR assay. This is the immuneACCESS table as TCRdb keeps it, with only in-frame sequences that have V and J called. A part of the clones is gone; compared with another copy, unresolved V genes explain less than half, and the rest is unexplained. Across this sample there are some 260,000 clones, with roughly 87% seen only once. The ten largest clones represent under 4% of the sample. The sample consisted of peripheral blood. These receptors came from a man between 18 and 35 years old with active or convalescent COVID-19.

The rearrangement uses TRBV6-4 and TRBJ2-1; 12 bases match TRBD2. Germline lookup yields CDR1 MRHNA and CDR2 SNTAGT. The CDR3 runs 15 residues. The J segment lost 6 bases and the V segment lost 3 bases, leaving 3 bases of the junction unmatched. The CDR3 is CASSETSGRSNEQFF. For the CDR3, the DNA is TGTGCCAGCAGTGAGACTAGCGGGAGAAGCAATGAGCAGTTCTTC.

The chain has TRBV6-5 and TRBJ2-5; D unclear. The ends were cut back, 7 bases at V and 2 bases at J, with 8 bases in the middle. Germline CDR1 reads MNHEY; CDR2 reads SVGAGI. The CDR3 is 12 amino acids. For the CDR3, the DNA is TGTGCCAGCATGAGTTTTCAAGAGACCCAGTACTTC. Translating it yields CASMSFQETQYF.

The genes are TRBV13 and TRBJ2-6; tentatively, D is TRBD1 (6 bases). Per the germline V gene, CDR1 is PRHDT and CDR2 is FYEKMQ (reference sequence). This CDR3 spans 18 amino acids. V lost 0 bases and J 2 bases, leaving 14 bases between the germline ends. The CDR3 DNA is TGTGCCAGCAGCTTAGGTCCAGGGGCCATCGCTGGGGCCAACGTCCTGACTTTC. Protein: CASSLGPGAIAGANVLTF. Drawing the rest from reference TRBV13 and TRBJ2-6, the complete variable domain is AAGVIQSPRHLIKEKRETATLKCYPIPRHDTVYWYQQGPGQDPQFLISFYEKMQSDKGSIPDRFSAQQFSDYHSELNMSSLELGDSALYFCASSLGPGAIAGANVLTFGAGSRLTVL.

The rearrangement links TRBV9 to TRBJ1-1; D call uncertain. CDR3 length: 16 residues. The germline V gene has CDR1 SGDLS and CDR2 YYNGEE. Trimming pared 0 bases from V and 0 bases from J, leaving 12 bases between. The CDR3: CASSVGPPRVNTEAFF. In DNA, the CDR3 is TGTGCCAGCAGCGTAGGTCCTCCACGGGTGAACACTGAAGCTTTCTTT.

The V and J genes are TRBV6-5 and TRBJ2-2; 8 bases fit TRBD2. Trimming removed 5 bases from V and 4 bases from J; junction bases left unmatched: 6. In germline, CDR1 is MNHEY, CDR2 SVGAGI. The CDR3 is 15 amino acids. CDR3 amino acids: CASSKTSVGTGELFF. Here the CDR3 DNA reads TGTGCCAGCAGTAAGACTAGCGTCGGCACCGGGGAGCTGTTTTTT.

The chain recombines TRBV28 with TRBJ1-3; D unclear. V was cut by 2 bases and J by 0 bases, with 8 bases left in between. CDR1 is MDHEN, CDR2 SYDVKM, per germline. The CDR3 runs to 15 residues. CDR3 nucleotide sequence: TGTGCCAGCAGTTTAGGAGTTCTCTCTGGAAACACCATATATTTT. As protein: CASSLGVLSGNTIYF.

The rearrangement joins TRBV28 to TRBJ2-7, with TRBD2 matching 7 bases. The CDR3 length is 15 residues. J gave up 3 bases and V 7 bases, and 12 bases lay outside the gene matches. Germline CDR1 reads MDHEN; CDR2 reads SYDVKM. CDR3 nucleotide sequence: TGTGCCAGCACAACTCGCGGGAGAAGGGTCTACGAGCAGTACTTC. Its protein is CASTTRGRRVYEQYF. The full variable domain, in which reference TRBV28 and TRBJ2-7 provide the parts outside the CDR3, is DVKVTQSSRYLVKRTGEKVFLECVQDMDHENMFWYRQDPGLGLRLIYFSYDVKMKEKGDIPEGYSVSREKKERFSLILESASTNQTSMYLCASTTRGRRVYEQYFGPGTRLTVT.

The V call is TRBV10-2, the J call TRBJ1-2; tentatively, D is TRBD1 (6 bases). This CDR3 has 14 amino acids. CDR1 and CDR2 from the germline V gene are WSHSY and SAAADI. Trimming removed 1 base at V and 9 bases at J, with 15 bases between. The CDR3 DNA is TGCGCCAGCAGTGAGTTCCCAGGGGCAGATAGCTACACCTTC. Protein product: CASSEFPGADSYTF.

The chain links TRBV5-4 to TRBJ2-3, with TRBD2 matching 10 bases. CDR3 length: 17 residues. With 2 bases clipped from V and 6 bases from J, the junction kept 12 bases outside the gene matches. Per germline, CDR1 SGHNT and CDR2 YYREEE (reference sequence). The CDR3 DNA sequence: TGTGCCAGCAGCTTACGTCTAGCGGGAGCGCCAACGGATACGCAGTATTTT. This sequence encodes CASSLRLAGAPTDTQYF.

This sequence joins TRBV7-2 and TRBJ1-2; D perhaps matches TRBD1 (6 bases). The CDR3 has 14 residues. CDR1 and CDR2 (germline): SGHTA, FQGNSA. V dropped 3 bases and J dropped 8 bases, with 16 bases sitting between them. This chain's CDR3 is CASSFRDTTGGYTF. CDR3 DNA sequence: TGTGCCAGCAGCTTTAGGGACACGACCGGAGGCTACACCTTC.

The V and J genes are TRBV30 and TRBJ2-7; D unresolved. V shed 0 bases and J shed 4 bases, with 7 bases lying between them. The CDR3 consists of 12 residues. Looked up from germline, CDR1 is GTSNPN and CDR2 is SVGIG (reference sequence). CDR3 sequence: CAWSVLRYEQYF. Here the CDR3 DNA reads TGTGCCTGGAGTGTACTGCGGTACGAGCAGTACTTC.

The chain is built from TRBV23-1 and TRBJ1-2; D is ambiguous. TRBV23-1 has ORF status, its function being uncertain. The CDR3 is 13 amino acids. Trimming pared 6 bases from V and 2 bases from J, leaving 10 bases between. The CDR3 protein is CASRQMTNYGYTF. DNA of the CDR3: TGCGCCAGCAGACAAATGACAAACTATGGCTACACCTTC.

The chain is built from TRBV15 and TRBJ2-1, with 13 nucleotides matching TRBD2. The V gene end was trimmed by 5 bases and the J gene end by 10 bases; junction bases not matched to a gene: 8. In germline, CDR1 is LNHNV, CDR2 YYDKDF (reference sequence). The CDR3 covers 15 residues. The chain's CDR3 is CATSPTSGGLLEQFF. DNA for the CDR3: TGTGCCACCAGCCCGACTAGCGGGGGGTTGTTGGAGCAGTTCTTC.

The V gene is TRBV18, the J gene TRBJ2-1, with D perhaps matching TRBD2 (10 bases). Germline loops: CDR1 KGHSH, CDR2 LQKENI. This CDR3 spans 20 amino acids. V was cut by 3 bases and J by 6 bases, with 30 bases left in between. CDR3 loop: CASSPKGQGWSGRAFNEQFF. As DNA, the CDR3 is TGTGCCAGCTCACCGAAGGGACAGGGATGGAGCGGGAGGGCCTTCAATGAGCAGTTCTTC.

The chain is built from TRBV15 and TRBJ2-7; 8 nucleotides agree with TRBD1. The V and J ends lost 0 bases and 2 bases, in that order; junction bases with no gene match: 6. Germline V gene sequence: CDR1 LNHNV, CDR2 YYDKDF (reference sequence). The CDR3 consists of 16 residues. The CDR3 DNA is TGTGCCACCAGCAGAGATAACTCGGGACAGGCCTACGAGCAGTACTTC. It encodes CATSRDNSGQAYEQYF.

V usage is TRBV28 and J usage is TRBJ1-1, with 7 bases identical to TRBD1. The ends lost 2 bases at V and 5 bases at J; junction bases unmatched: 8. This CDR3 is 15 amino acids long. CDR1 is MDHEN, CDR2 SYDVKM, per germline. The CDR3 loop is CASSLVRQGRTEAFF. In nucleotides, the CDR3 is TGTGCCAGCAGTTTAGTTCGACAGGGTCGAACTGAAGCTTTCTTT. The complete variable domain, with remaining parts taken from reference TRBV28 and TRBJ1-1, reads DVKVTQSSRYLVKRTGEKVFLECVQDMDHENMFWYRQDPGLGLRLIYFSYDVKMKEKGDIPEGYSVSREKKERFSLILESASTNQTSMYLCASSLVRQGRTEAFFGQGTRLTVV.

V and J are TRBV30 and TRBJ1-1; TRBD1 might be the D (6 bases). The CDR3 sequence is 12 residues long. Germline V gene lookup returns CDR1 GTSNPN and CDR2 SVGIG (reference sequence). The V and J ends lost 2 bases and 5 bases respectively, with 9 bases between them. CDR3 amino acids: CAWSQGQTEAFF. The DNA for the CDR3 is TGTGCCTGGAGTCAGGGGCAGACTGAAGCTTTCTTT.

This clone was counted at least ten times. The chain carries TRBV7-9 and TRBJ1-4, with D maybe TRBD1 (5 bases). Germline V gene lookup returns CDR1 SEHNR and CDR2 FQNEAQ (reference sequence). This CDR3 region has 16 residues. With 5 bases removed from V and 7 bases from J, the gap between germline ends came to 20 bases. The CDR3 region is CASSPGGLGAGEKLFF. CDR3 sequence (DNA): TGTGCCAGCAGCCCGGGAGGTTTAGGGGCAGGTGAAAAACTGTTTTTT.

The rearrangement uses TRBV5-1 and TRBJ2-5, with TRBD2 identical over 7 bases. V lost 1 base, J lost 5 bases, and 14 bases stayed unmatched. This CDR3 region has 17 residues. Germline V lookup: CDR1 SGHRS, CDR2 YFSETQ. CDR3 loop: CASSLWLGGSFRETQYF. The CDR3 DNA is TGCGCCAGCAGCTTGTGGTTGGGCGGGAGTTTCAGGGAGACCCAGTACTTC.

V usage is TRBV11-2 and J usage is TRBJ2-2; 9 nucleotides agree with TRBD2. V gave up 7 bases and J gave up 5 bases; unmatched junction bases: 8. Germline loops: CDR1 SGHAT, CDR2 FQNNGV. The CDR3 length is 15 residues. The CDR3 DNA reads as TGTGCCAGCAACATAGCGGGGGCCCTTACCGGGGAGCTGTTTTTT. Translation gives CASNIAGALTGELFF. The full variable domain, in which reference TRBV11-2 and TRBJ2-2 provide the parts outside the CDR3, is EAGVAQSPRYKIIEKRQSVAFWCNPISGHATLYWYQQILGQGPKLLIQFQNNGVVDDSQLPKDRFSAERLKGVDSTLKIQPAKLEDSAVYLCASNIAGALTGELFFGEGSRLTVL.